These 10 T cell receptor beta chains share one sample of origin, sequenced in a study of T cell responses to AZD1222 COVID-19 vaccine (dated by TCRdb to about 2021). Libraries came from the immunoSEQ multiplex PCR assay. This is the immuneACCESS table as TCRdb keeps it, with only in-frame sequences that have V and J called. A part of the clones is gone; compared with another copy, unresolved V genes explain less than half, and the rest is unexplained. The sample table records 100,000 or so clones; about 85% of these occur just once. Approximately 3% of the sample is in the top ten clones. The time point label corresponds to: baseline before first vaccination. The input for sequencing was peripheral blood, taken on day 0 of AZD1222 vaccination. The source of these receptors is an adult in good health.

This clone has a handful of counts. The chain recombines TRBV7-9 with TRBJ2-2; TRBD2 matches at 12 bases. J lost 5 bases, V lost 1 base, and 5 bases had no gene match. The CDR3 has 17 amino acids. Germline-derived CDR1 and CDR2 are SEHNR and FQNEAQ (reference sequence). The CDR3 DNA reads TGTGCCAGCAGCTTAGGGAGACTAGCGGGAGCTACCGGGGAGCTGTTTTTT. Its protein is CASSLGRLAGATGELFF.

This rearrangement joins TRBV30 to TRBJ1-3; tentatively, D is TRBD1 (6 bases). This CDR3 spans 13 amino acids. Trimming cost V 0 bases and J 11 bases, with 14 bases left between them. Germline CDR1 and CDR2: GTSNPN and SVGIG (reference sequence). CDR3 in amino acids: CAWSVRGKGAIYF. In DNA form, the CDR3 reads TGTGCCTGGAGTGTAAGAGGGAAGGGGGCCATATATTTT.

J is TRBJ2-7 and V is TRBV6-6; 8 nucleotides match TRBD2. Trimming took 4 bases from V and 1 from J; bases not matched to a gene: 6. The CDR3 runs to 15 residues. CDR1 and CDR2 (germline): MNHNY, SVGAGI (reference sequence). The CDR3 DNA reads as TGTGCCAGCAGTTCTAGCGGGTCCTCTTCCTACGAGCAGTACTTC. It codes for CASSSSGSSSYEQYF.

In this sample, this clone turned up once. This chain joins TRBV6-5 and TRBJ1-2; TRBD1 might be the D (5 bases). Germline CDR1 MNHEY, CDR2 SVGAGI. Between the trimmed V and J ends, which lost 0 bases and 5 bases, there was a span of 10 bases. The CDR3 extends over 14 amino acids. CDR3 nucleotides: TGTGCCAGCAGTTACTCCAGGGTGGGGTATGGCTACACCTTC. Protein: CASSYSRVGYGYTF.

The chain employs TRBV2 and TRBJ2-4; 8 bases fit TRBD2. The V and J ends lost 6 bases and 5 bases, in that order; junction bases with no gene match: 6. This CDR3 is 14 amino acids long. Germline V CDR1 and CDR2: SNHLY, FYNNEI. The CDR3 protein is CASSPTSVQNIQYF. The CDR3 DNA reads TGTGCCAGCAGCCCGACTAGCGTGCAAAACATTCAGTACTTC. Full variable domain (rest looked up from reference TRBV2 and TRBJ2-4): EPEVTQTPSHQVTQMGQEVILRCVPISNHLYFYWYRQILGQKVEFLVSFYNNEISEKSEIFDDQFSVERPDGSNFTLKIRSTKLEDSAMYFCASSPTSVQNIQYFGAGTRLSVL.

This chain links TRBV16 with TRBJ2-5, with D maybe TRBD2 (7 bases). Germline CDR1 is KGHSY and CDR2 is FQNENV. The CDR3 has 15 amino acids. V was clipped by 1 base and J by 5 bases, with 14 bases between them. The CDR3 DNA reads TGTGCCAGCAGCCAATTGTCGGGGGGCGAGGAGACCCAGTACTTC. It specifies CASSQLSGGEETQYF.

The chain joins TRBV9 to TRBJ1-4; D not certain. Trimming stripped 0 bases from V and 4 bases from J, with 10 bases between. This CDR3 region has 15 residues. Germline assignment: CDR1 SGDLS and CDR2 YYNGEE. In DNA form, the CDR3 reads TGTGCCAGCAGCGTAGAGGGCAGCGTTAATGAAAAACTGTTTTTT. Translating gives CASSVEGSVNEKLFF.

In the case of this clone: One end of the junction is discordant with germline, which a read error may explain. The genes are TRBV5-1 and TRBJ1-1, with D possibly TRBD1 on 6 matching bases. The CDR3 is 12 amino acids. From germline, CDR1 is SGHRS and CDR2 YFSETQ. CDR3 nucleotides: TGTGCCAGCAGCCCCCCCGGGACAGAAGCTTTCTTT. Translation gives CASSPPGTEAFF.

The chain is built from TRBV5-5 and TRBJ1-4; the match to TRBD1 covers 9 bases. The CDR3 totals 17 residues. CDR1 is SGHKS, CDR2 YYEKEE, per germline (reference sequence). Losses at the gene ends were 3 bases for V and 7 bases for J; bases not matched to a gene: 13. The CDR3 loop reads CASSSIAAGTGSEKLFF. For the CDR3, the DNA is TGTGCCAGCAGCTCCATTGCCGCCGGGACAGGGAGTGAAAAACTGTTTTTT. The whole variable domain, filled in from reference TRBV5-5 and TRBJ1-4, reads DAGVTQSPTHLIKTRGQQVTLRCSPISGHKSVSWYQQVLGQGPQFIFQYYEKEERGRGNFPDRFSARQFPNYSSELNVNALLLGDSALYLCASSSIAAGTGSEKLFFGSGTQLSVL.

The rearrangement links TRBV2 to TRBJ2-2; 11 nucleotides line up with TRBD2. Germline CDR1 SNHLY, CDR2 FYNNEI. CDR3 length: 16 residues. J gave up 5 bases and V 4 bases, and 6 bases lay outside the gene matches. The CDR3, as DNA: TGTGCCAGCAGTGTACTAGCGGGAGCTTATACCGGGGAGCTGTTTTTT. This translates into CASSVLAGAYTGELFF.